This TCR beta chain was recovered during a study of OX40 agonist ivuxolimab in advanced cancers. V lost 4 bases and J lost 6, with 16 bases in between. Looked up from germline, CDR1 is SGHRS and CDR2 is YFSETQ. CDR3 length equals 14 residues. The protocol was immunoSEQ multiplex PCR, while the TCRdb copy is restricted to in-frame clones and leaves out a portion. The table has 55,000 to 80,000 clones, about four fifths seen once. The starting material was CD4+ or CD8+ T cells sorted from blood, obtained in a trial of the OX40 agonist ivuxolimab. The V call is TRBV5-1, the J call TRBJ1-1; the D is unclear. This TCR came from an adult with an advanced solid tumor such as melanoma, head and neck, liver or kidney cancer. CDR3 nucleotide sequence: TGCGCCAGCAGCGGGGTGGTTCGTGGGGCTGAAGCTTTCTTT. Protein: CASSGVVRGAEAFF.